The clone carrying this T cell receptor (beta chain) has a single count. No DNA is shown, since the ends of the CDR3 on it are uncertain; the CDR3 is the one TCRdb lists. Looked up from germline, CDR1 is SGDLS and CDR2 is YYNGEE. The CDR3 region is 12 residues in length, termini included. Primers included in the PCR were 60 Vbeta and 13 Jbeta primers. Generated by immunoSEQ multiplex PCR, the TCRdb table keeps only in-frame clones and is missing some. The repertoire includes more than 75,000 clones, more than 75% of them detected once, and about 3.8% sits in the top ten. This sample stems from a study of cytomegalovirus exposure and HLA in healthy donors.

This TCR was recovered from a woman aged 40 to 50 in good health and CMV-seronegative. The chain is built from TRBV9 and TRBJ1-4. The sequenced sample consisted of PBMCs. The CDR3 spells CASSVAGGSVFF.